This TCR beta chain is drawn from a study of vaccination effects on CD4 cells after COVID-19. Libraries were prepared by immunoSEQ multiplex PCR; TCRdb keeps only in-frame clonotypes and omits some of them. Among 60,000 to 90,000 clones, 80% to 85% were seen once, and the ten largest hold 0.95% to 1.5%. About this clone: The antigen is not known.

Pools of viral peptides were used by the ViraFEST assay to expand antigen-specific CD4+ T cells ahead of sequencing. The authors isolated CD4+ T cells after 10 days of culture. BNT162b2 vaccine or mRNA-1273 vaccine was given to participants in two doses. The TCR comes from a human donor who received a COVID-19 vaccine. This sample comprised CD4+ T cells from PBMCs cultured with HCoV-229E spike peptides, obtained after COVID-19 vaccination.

The CDR3 spells CASSTLAGVYNEQFF. The CDR3 DNA reads TGTGCCAGCAGCACGTTAGCGGGGGTGTACAATGAGCAGTTCTTC. The rearrangement uses TRBV7-3 and TRBJ2-1, with 9 bases that match TRBD2. The CDR3 extends over 15 amino acids. J was trimmed by 4 bases and V by 5 bases; bases with no gene match: 6. Germline V gene lookup returns CDR1 SGHTA and CDR2 FQGTGA.